These 8 T cell receptor beta chains originate from one sample sequenced in a study of CD8 T cells in ankylosing spondylitis. MiXCR, run by TCRdb on the 5' RACE reads, gives a single entry per CDR3 protein. The sample carries over 100,000 distinct CDR3 sequences, about 7% recorded once. The material sequenced was blood, either unsorted or a sorted T cell fraction (not recorded which). The receptor set was obtained from a male donor with ankylosing spondylitis or in good health (not recorded which).

This clonotype was counted ten times or more. The chain links TRBV18 to TRBJ2-5; D remains ambiguous. Germline V gene lookup returns CDR1 KGHSH and CDR2 LQKENI. This CDR3 is built from 12 residues. V lost 1 base and J 5 bases, leaving 5 bases between the germline ends. The CDR3: CASSPQDETQYF. CDR3 nucleotide sequence: TGTGCCAGCTCACCACAGGATGAGACCCAGTACTTC.

This clonotype was found a few times. The rearrangement links TRBV5-1 to TRBJ2-3; D call uncertain. V dropped 0 bases and J dropped 4 bases, with 9 bases sitting between them. This CDR3 has 14 amino acids. CDR1 and CDR2 from the germline V gene are SGHRS and YFSETQ. The CDR3 sequence is CASSLAVEADTQYF. CDR3 in DNA: TGCGCCAGCAGCTTGGCCGTTGAGGCAGATACGCAGTATTTT. The full variable domain, rest sourced from reference TRBV5-1 and TRBJ2-3, is KAGVTQTPRYLIKTRGQQVTLSCSPISGHRSVSWYQQTPGQGLQFLFEYFSETQRNKGNFPGRFSGRQFSNSRSEMNVSTLELGDSALYLCASSLAVEADTQYFGPGTRLTVL.

This clonotype was counted many times. The V and J genes are TRBV4-2 and TRBJ1-1; no definite D call. The CDR3 covers 16 residues. The germline V gene has CDR1 LGHNA and CDR2 YNFKEQ. Trimming cost V 0 bases and J 1 base, with 12 bases left between them. This chain's CDR3 is CASSQESHIRNTEAFF. The CDR3 DNA follows: TGTGCCAGCAGCCAAGAAAGCCACATTAGGAACACTGAAGCTTTCTTT.

This clonotype was counted between two and nine times. The rearrangement links TRBV5-4 to TRBJ2-1; perhaps TRBD2 as D (5 bases). The V end lost 5 bases, the J end lost 5 bases, and 14 bases lay between the germline ends. Germline CDR1 reads SGHNT; CDR2 reads YYREEE (reference sequence). The CDR3 length is 14 residues. CDR3 in amino acids: CASSFGGGDNEQFF. CDR3 DNA: TGTGCCAGCAGTTTTGGAGGCGGTGACAATGAGCAGTTCTTC.

This clonotype was detected many times. The V call is TRBV6-1, the J call TRBJ1-1; tentative D call: TRBD1 (6 bases). CDR1 is MNHNS and CDR2 is SASEGT in the germline V gene. V lost 3 bases, J lost 0 bases, and 8 bases lay in between. The CDR3 contains 14 residues. CDR3 protein: CASSDTGLNTEAFF. The CDR3 DNA reads TGTGCCAGCAGTGACACAGGGTTGAACACTGAAGCTTTCTTT.

This clonotype was seen many times. The chain links TRBV24-1 to TRBJ2-2; D perhaps matches TRBD1 (5 bases). In germline, CDR1 is KGHDR, CDR2 SFDVKD. V was clipped by 6 bases and J by 1 base, with 11 bases between them. The CDR3 has 15 residues. The CDR3 region has the DNA TGTGCCACCAGTAATGTCAGGGAGAACACCGGGGAGCTGTTTTTT. Residues: CATSNVRENTGELFF.

This clonotype occurred many times. The chain combines TRBV5-5 with TRBJ1-2, with unresolved D. V lost 6 bases to trimming and J lost 3 bases, with 15 bases between them. The CDR3 extends over 14 amino acids. Germline CDR1 SGHKS, CDR2 YYEKEE (reference sequence). CDR3 bases: TGTGCCAGCAATCCGGGCTCGTCTGACTATGGCTACACCTTC. It codes for CASNPGSSDYGYTF.

This clonotype was seen ten or more times. V gene TRBV6-1 combines with J gene TRBJ2-3; D perhaps matches TRBD2 (6 bases). Germline CDR1 reads MNHNS; CDR2 reads SASEGT. The V end was cut by 5 bases, the J end by 8 bases, with 17 bases between. The CDR3 totals 14 residues. CDR3 sequence: CASSPGTEPRTQYF. The CDR3 DNA reads TGTGCCAGCAGTCCCGGGACTGAGCCCCGTACGCAGTATTTT.